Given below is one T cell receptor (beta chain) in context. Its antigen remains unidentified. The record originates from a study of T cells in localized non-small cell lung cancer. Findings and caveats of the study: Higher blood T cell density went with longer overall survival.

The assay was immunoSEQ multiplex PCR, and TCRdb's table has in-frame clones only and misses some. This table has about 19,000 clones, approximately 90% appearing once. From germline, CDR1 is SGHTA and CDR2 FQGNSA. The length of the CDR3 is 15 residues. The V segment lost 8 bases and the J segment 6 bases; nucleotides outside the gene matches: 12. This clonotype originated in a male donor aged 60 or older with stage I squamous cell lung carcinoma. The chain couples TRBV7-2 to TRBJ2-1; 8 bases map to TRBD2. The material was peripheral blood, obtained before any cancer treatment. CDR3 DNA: TGTGCCAGCGGGCCCCGCCTAGCGGGTAGCAATGAGCAGTTCTTC. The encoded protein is CASGPRLAGSNEQFF.